The 25 T cell receptor beta chains below were found in one sample sequenced in a study of cytomegalovirus exposure and HLA in healthy donors. Only in-frame clones appear in the TCRdb table, and some are missing; sequencing was by immunoSEQ multiplex PCR. The data show approximately 230,000 clones, with over 75% seen just once and about 12% held by the top ten. The sequenced sample was PBMCs. These receptor sequences come from a man aged 18 to 29 in good health and CMV-seropositive.

The chain joins TRBV27 to TRBJ2-7; the D gene could be TRBD1 or TRBD2 (5 bases each). V lost 2 bases to trimming and J lost 6 bases, with 8 bases between them. Germline CDR1 MNHEY, CDR2 SMNVEV (reference sequence). This CDR3 region has 12 residues. CDR3 protein: CASSLLGGEQYF. The CDR3 DNA follows: TGTGCCAGCAGTTTACTTGGGGGCGAGCAGTACTTC.

This clone was detected a few times. The chain uses TRBV14 and TRBJ2-7; either TRBD1 or TRBD2 may supply D (6 bases each). With 1 base removed from V and 6 bases from J, the gap between germline ends came to 7 bases. The CDR3 is made up of 12 amino acids. Germline CDR1 reads SGHDN; CDR2 reads FVKESK. The DNA for the CDR3 is TGTGCCAGCAGCCAAGCGGGGGCCGAGCAGTACTTC. It specifies CASSQAGAEQYF.

J is TRBJ1-1 and V is TRBV5-4, with D hard to call. The V gene lost 6 bases and the J gene lost 2 bases, with 14 bases spanning the gap. CDR3 length: 14 amino acids. Germline CDR1 SGHNT, CDR2 YYREEE (reference sequence). CDR3 bases: TGTGCCAGCAACCATCTGGCCGAAAACACTGAAGCTTTCTTT. It specifies CASNHLAENTEAFF.

This clone is medium-sized within its sample. The limits of the CDR3 on the DNA are not certain, so only TCRdb's listed CDR3 is given. This chain uses TRBV30 with TRBJ1-2; the D call of TRBD1 is as the table states it, not checked on the DNA. Termini included, the CDR3 measures 13 amino acids. Germline CDR1 GTSNPN, CDR2 SVGIG (reference sequence). The CDR3: CAWGTGTGLQGDF.

The chain is built from TRBV29-1 and TRBJ2-6; a possible D gene is TRBD1 (5 bases). Trimming shortened V by 0 bases and J by 0 bases, and 9 bases separated the two germline ends. CDR3 size: 16 residues. CDR1 SQVTM and CDR2 ANQGSEA come from the germline V gene. The CDR3 protein is CSVEEGQSSGANVLTF. The CDR3 DNA sequence: TGCAGCGTTGAAGAGGGGCAGTCCTCTGGGGCCAACGTCCTGACTTTC.

The chain recombines TRBV30 with TRBJ1-1; D gene uncertain. CDR1 is GTSNPN and CDR2 is SVGIG in the germline V gene (reference sequence). The V end lost 4 bases, the J end lost 6 bases, and 6 bases lay between the germline ends. CDR3 length: 10 residues. DNA of the CDR3: TGTGCCTGGATTCATGCTGAAGCTTTCTTT. Amino acid sequence: CAWIHAEAFF.

This sequence joins TRBV4-1 and TRBJ2-1; D could derive from TRBD1 or TRBD2 (5 bases each). This CDR3 contains 18 residues. V was clipped by 1 base and J by 3 bases, with 19 bases between them. Germline CDR1 MGHRA, CDR2 YSYEKL. The CDR3, as DNA: TGCGCCAGCAGCCAAGGGTCCATTGTGGGGGAACACTACAATGAGCAGTTCTTC. As protein: CASSQGSIVGEHYNEQFF.

V usage is TRBV25-1 and J usage is TRBJ1-3; D not certain. V lost 3 bases and J lost 0, with 12 bases in between. This CDR3 comprises 16 residues. Germline CDR1 reads MGHDK; CDR2 reads SYGVNS. CDR3 nucleotides: TGTGCCAGCAGTGACCCCCGACTGGGCTCTGGAAACACCATATATTTT. This sequence encodes CASSDPRLGSGNTIYF. The full variable domain, its missing parts supplied by reference TRBV25-1 and TRBJ1-3, is EADIYQTPRYLVIGTGKKITLECSQTMGHDKMYWYQQDPGMELHLIHYSYGVNSTEKGDLSSESTVSRIRTEHFPLTLESARPSHTSQYLCASSDPRLGSGNTIYFGEGSWLTVV.

This clone was seen only a few times. The chain employs TRBV6-1 and TRBJ2-7; D may be TRBD1 (6 bases). The germline V and J ends were trimmed by 1 base and 2 bases, with 12 bases remaining between them. The germline V gene encodes CDR1 MNHNS and CDR2 SASEGT. CDR3 length equals 15 residues. The CDR3 sequence is CASSEDLGAPYEQYF. In DNA form, the CDR3 reads TGTGCCAGCAGTGAAGATCTGGGGGCCCCCTACGAGCAGTACTTC.

This clone showed up just a few times. The chain is built from TRBV2 and TRBJ2-2, with TRBD1 matching 8 bases. Per the germline V gene, CDR1 is SNHLY and CDR2 is FYNNEI. CDR3 size: 15 residues. J was trimmed by 6 bases and V by 5 bases; bases with no gene match: 8. CDR3 sequence reads: CASSQGATFPGELFF. CDR3 DNA sequence: TGTGCCAGCAGTCAGGGGGCCACTTTTCCCGGGGAGCTGTTTTTT.

The DNA for the CDR3 is TGCGCCAGCAGCCCCGACGTGACAGCCTACAATGAGCAGTTCTTC. Protein: CASSPDVTAYNEQFF. The J gene is TRBJ2-1, the V gene TRBV4-1, with a weak D call TRBD1 (5 bases). The V end lost 4 bases, the J end lost 2 bases, and 12 bases lay between the germline ends. CDR3 length: 15 amino acids. Germline CDR1 and CDR2: MGHRA and YSYEKL.

The chain recombines TRBV5-4 with TRBJ2-1, with TRBD2 matching over 9 bases. This CDR3 has 17 residues. Germline assignment: CDR1 SGHNT and CDR2 YYREEE (reference sequence). Losses at the gene ends were 3 bases for V and 5 bases for J; bases not matched to a gene: 12. In DNA, the CDR3 is TGTGCCAGCAGCTCTCTTGCGGGAGGGGCCATGGACAATGAGCAGTTCTTC. Its protein product is CASSSLAGGAMDNEQFF.

This clone was seen more than once but under ten times. The sample has other DNA sequences that encode this CDR3 too. The chain carries TRBV6-5 and TRBJ2-7; D uncertain. V lost 6 bases and J 0 bases, leaving 9 bases between the germline ends. CDR1 is MNHEY and CDR2 is SVGAGI in the germline V gene. This CDR3 is 13 amino acids long. The CDR3: CASSPSLSYEQYF. The CDR3 DNA sequence: TGTGCCAGCAGCCCCTCGCTCTCCTACGAGCAGTACTTC.

J is TRBJ2-7 and V is TRBV5-1, with 8 positions matching TRBD1. The CDR3 extends over 14 amino acids. The germline gives CDR1 SGHRS, CDR2 YFSETQ. J lost 6 bases, V lost 0 bases, and 5 bases had no gene match. The CDR3 spells CASSLGQGATEQYF. The CDR3 region has the DNA TGCGCCAGCAGCTTGGGGCAGGGGGCGACCGAGCAGTACTTC. Full variable domain (rest looked up from reference TRBV5-1 and TRBJ2-7): KAGVTQTPRYLIKTRGQQVTLSCSPISGHRSVSWYQQTPGQGLQFLFEYFSETQRNKGNFPGRFSGRQFSNSRSEMNVSTLELGDSALYLCASSLGQGATEQYFGPGTRLTVT.

This sequence joins TRBV27 and TRBJ1-2; tentatively, D is TRBD1 (6 bases). Per the germline V gene, CDR1 is MNHEY and CDR2 is SMNVEV (reference sequence). V was trimmed by 6 bases and J by 1 base, leaving 24 bases between them. This CDR3 spans 18 amino acids. CDR3 sequence (DNA): TGTGCCAGCAGCCGTAGACCCCCCCGGGGGCACATTAACTATGGCTACACCTTC. This translates into CASSRRPPRGHINYGYTF.

The chain has TRBV4-1 and TRBJ2-1; 7 bases match TRBD2. V was pared by 3 bases and J by 3 bases, with 14 bases of the junction left unmatched. This CDR3 has 18 residues. CDR1 and CDR2 (germline): MGHRA, YSYEKL. The CDR3 sequence is CASSQLWGGGNFYNEQFF. The CDR3 DNA is TGCGCCAGCAGCCAGCTCTGGGGCGGGGGAAATTTCTACAATGAGCAGTTCTTC.

This chain uses TRBV2 with TRBJ2-3, with D possibly TRBD2 on 5 matching bases. The CDR3 covers 15 residues. Trimming left V 5 bases short and J 3 bases short, with 15 bases between. Germline CDR1 and CDR2: SNHLY and FYNNEI. The CDR3 sequence: CASSFVRAETDTQYF. The CDR3 DNA follows: TGTGCCAGCAGTTTCGTGAGGGCCGAAACAGATACGCAGTATTTT.

The CDR3 region is CAISESTSGREGNEQFF. The CDR3 nucleotides read TGTGCCATCAGTGAGTCGACTAGCGGGAGGGAGGGCAATGAGCAGTTCTTC. V usage is TRBV10-3 and J usage is TRBJ2-1, with 14 nucleotides matching TRBD2. V lost 0 bases, J lost 6 bases, and 4 bases stayed unmatched. The length of the CDR3 is 17 residues. Germline lookup yields CDR1 ENHRY and CDR2 SYGVKD.

V usage is TRBV5-1 and J usage is TRBJ2-2; TRBD1 matches 10 bases. Germline CDR1 SGHRS, CDR2 YFSETQ. The CDR3 runs to 15 residues. With 2 bases clipped from V and 6 bases from J, the junction kept 4 bases outside the gene matches. DNA for the CDR3: TGCGCCAGCAGCTTTGACGGGACAGGGGCCGGGGAGCTGTTTTTT. Protein: CASSFDGTGAGELFF.

The chain links TRBV9 to TRBJ2-1, with TRBD2 as a possible D gene (6 bases). The germline CDR1 and CDR2 sequences are SGDLS and YYNGEE. The CDR3 extends over 13 amino acids. With 3 bases removed from V and 9 bases from J, the gap between germline ends came to 13 bases. CDR3 region: CASSDTKEGEQFF. CDR3 DNA sequence: TGTGCCAGCAGCGACACCAAGGAGGGTGAGCAGTTCTTC.

The chain employs TRBV9 and TRBJ2-2; D call uncertain. This CDR3 contains 11 residues. Germline V CDR1 and CDR2: SGDLS, YYNGEE. Trimming pared 6 bases from V and 1 base from J, leaving 1 base between. The CDR3 sequence is CASMNTGELFF. The CDR3 bases are TGTGCCAGCATGAACACCGGGGAGCTGTTTTTT.

J is TRBJ2-7 and V is TRBV5-1, with a weak D call TRBD1 (6 bases). V was pared by 0 bases and J by 2 bases, with 9 bases between. Germline CDR1 is SGHRS and CDR2 is YFSETQ. The CDR3 consists of 14 residues. CDR3 DNA sequence: TGCGCCAGCAGCTTGGCAGGGGCCGCCTACGAGCAGTACTTC. This sequence encodes CASSLAGAAYEQYF.

This chain uses TRBV6-1 with TRBJ1-5; 9 positions agree with TRBD1. Germline V gene lookup returns CDR1 MNHNS and CDR2 SASEGT. The CDR3 loop spans 13 amino acids. J lost 6 bases, V lost 6 bases, and 3 bases had no gene match. CDR3 nucleotide sequence: TGTGCCAGCAGGTCGACAGGGGGTCAGCCCCAGCATTTT. It yields the protein CASRSTGGQPQHF.

V usage is TRBV15 and J usage is TRBJ1-3; a weak D match, TRBD2 (6 bases). The J call could be wrong; TRBJ2-2 is a better fit for the DNA end. Germline assignment: CDR1 LNHNV and CDR2 YYDKDF (reference sequence). The CDR3 contains 18 residues. CDR3 protein: CATSRETNRQGGTGELFF. In nucleotides, the CDR3 is TGTGCCACCAGCAGAGAAACAAATCGGCAGGGAGGCACCGGGGAGCTGTTTTTT.

The CDR3 region is CASSSRGLLMNTEAFF. The DNA of the CDR3 is TGTGCCAGTAGCTCGCGGGGACTGCTCATGAACACTGAAGCTTTCTTT. The V and J genes are TRBV19 and TRBJ1-1; TRBD1 might be the D (5 bases). V dropped 6 bases and J dropped 0 bases, with 17 bases sitting between them. The length of the CDR3 is 16 residues. CDR1 is LNHDA and CDR2 is SQIVND in the germline V gene (reference sequence).